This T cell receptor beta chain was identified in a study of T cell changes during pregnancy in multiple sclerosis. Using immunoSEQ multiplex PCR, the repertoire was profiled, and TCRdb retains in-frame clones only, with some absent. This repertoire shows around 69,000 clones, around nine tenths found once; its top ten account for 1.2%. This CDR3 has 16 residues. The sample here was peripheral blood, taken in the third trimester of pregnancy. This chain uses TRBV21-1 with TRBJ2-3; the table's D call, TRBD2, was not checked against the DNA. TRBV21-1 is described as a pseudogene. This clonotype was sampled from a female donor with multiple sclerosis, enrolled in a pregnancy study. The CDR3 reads CARPPKLITSTDTQYF. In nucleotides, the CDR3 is TGTGCCCGCCCCCCCAAACTCATTACTAGCACAGATACGCAGTATTTT.